What follows are 11 T cell receptor beta chains derived from one specimen sequenced in a study of T cell repertoires in cytomegalovirus infection. TCRdb re-derived calls from the reads in MiXCR, one entry per CDR3 protein. The profile shows approximately 290,000 distinct CDR3 sequences, about 25% of them singletons. Sequenced sample: PBMCs. The receptor set was obtained from a human donor in good health (CMV status not recorded). Some clones in this sample may be carry-over from other donors' samples.

This clonotype appeared many times. CDR3 loop: CASSPGTGNQPQHF. The CDR3 DNA follows: TGTGCCAGCAGCCCGGGGACAGGCAATCAGCCCCAGCATTTT. The chain has TRBV7-2 and TRBJ1-5; 7 positions agree with TRBD1. The J segment lost 2 bases and the V segment lost 5 bases, leaving 3 bases of the junction unmatched. The CDR3 has 14 amino acids. Germline CDR1 and CDR2: SGHTA and FQGNSA.

The rearrangement uses TRBV9 and TRBJ2-2; 9 bases line up with TRBD1. V shed 0 bases and J 5 bases; nucleotides not matched to a gene: 8. Per the germline V gene, CDR1 is SGDLS and CDR2 is YYNGEE. The CDR3 consists of 17 residues. The CDR3 spells CASSVGWTGDLTGELFF. The DNA for the CDR3 is TGTGCCAGCAGCGTAGGGTGGACAGGGGATTTAACCGGGGAGCTGTTTTTT.

This clonotype was seen more than once but under ten times. This sequence joins TRBV6-6 and TRBJ2-7, with a possible D match to TRBD2 (7 bases). Germline-derived CDR1 and CDR2 are MNHNY and SVGAGI (reference sequence). The CDR3 is 14 residues long. Trimming removed 0 bases from V and 5 bases from J, with 11 bases in between. This CDR3 is CASSYSKGGNEQYF. The CDR3 nucleotides read TGTGCCAGCAGTTACTCGAAGGGGGGGAACGAGCAGTACTTC.

This clonotype was detected ten times or more. The chain recombines TRBV7-9 with TRBJ2-1; 9 bases match TRBD2. Trimming cost V 0 bases and J 4 bases; bases outside gene matches: 1. Germline V gene data show CDR1 as SEHNR and CDR2 as FQNEAQ (reference sequence). This CDR3 is 15 amino acids long. This chain's CDR3 is CASSLALAGYNEQFF. CDR3 bases: TGTGCCAGCAGCTTAGCCCTAGCGGGGTACAATGAGCAGTTCTTC.

The CDR3 is CASSLGPRGAEAFF. CDR3 nucleotides: TGCGCCAGCAGCTTGGGACCCCGCGGGGCTGAAGCTTTCTTT. This chain links TRBV5-1 with TRBJ1-1; no definite D call. There are 14 residues in the CDR3. V was trimmed by 0 bases and J by 6 bases, leaving 12 bases between them. The germline V gene has CDR1 SGHRS and CDR2 YFSETQ.

V usage is TRBV25-1 and J usage is TRBJ1-5; D is possibly TRBD1 (6 bases). The ends were cut back, 2 bases at V and 3 bases at J, with 8 bases in the middle. CDR3 length: 14 residues. The germline V gene encodes CDR1 MGHDK and CDR2 SYGVNS. CDR3 in amino acids: CASSEGQSNQPQHF. The CDR3 DNA follows: TGTGCCAGCAGTGAAGGACAGTCCAATCAGCCCCAGCATTTT.

This clonotype was recorded at least ten times. The rearrangement links TRBV10-1 to TRBJ2-2; D ambiguous. This CDR3 is 14 amino acids long. Per the germline V gene, CDR1 is WNHNN and CDR2 is SYGVQD (reference sequence). V lost 6 bases and J lost 5, with 13 bases in between. CDR3 coding DNA: TGCGCCAGCAGGGCCCAGAGTTTAACCGGGGAGCTGTTTTTT. Translation gives CASRAQSLTGELFF.

This chain links TRBV20-1 with TRBJ2-7, with no clear D. This CDR3 has 12 amino acids. V was trimmed by 4 bases and J by 2 bases, leaving 9 bases between them. Germline values: CDR1 DFQATT, CDR2 SNEGSKA (reference sequence). The CDR3 bases are TGCAGTGCTACCGAATCTACCTACGAGCAGTACTTC. Amino acid sequence: CSATESTYEQYF.

At least ten counts were recorded for this clonotype. V is TRBV11-3 and J is TRBJ2-2; 8 bases agree with TRBD1. The CDR3 totals 15 residues. V lost 3 bases and J lost 2; bases outside the gene matches: 2. Germline lookup yields CDR1 SGHNT and CDR2 YENEEA. Here the CDR3 reads CASSFQGANTGELFF. As DNA, the CDR3 is TGTGCCAGCAGCTTTCAGGGGGCCAACACCGGGGAGCTGTTTTTT.

This clonotype was observed a handful of times. The V and J genes are TRBV28 and TRBJ1-5; D is possibly TRBD1 (6 bases). CDR3 length: 14 amino acids. Germline-derived CDR1 and CDR2 are MDHEN and SYDVKM. The V end was cut by 3 bases, the J end by 5 bases, with 11 bases between. The CDR3 DNA reads as TGTGCCAGCAGTTTTCCTGGGGGCGATCAGCCCCAGCATTTT. Translated, it gives CASSFPGGDQPQHF.

The chain uses TRBV6-1 and TRBJ2-3; 7 nucleotides align to TRBD1. Germline CDR1 MNHNS, CDR2 SASEGT. V lost 3 bases, J lost 0 bases, and 3 bases stayed unmatched. The CDR3 contains 15 residues. As DNA, the CDR3 is TGTGCCAGCAGTGACGACAGGGTGAGCACAGATACGCAGTATTTT. Translating gives CASSDDRVSTDTQYF.